This TCR beta chain was identified in a study of blood T cell repertoires in COVID-19. V lost 0 bases and J lost 7, with 20 bases in between. The CDR3 totals 17 residues. Germline loops: CDR1 LGHNA, CDR2 YSLEER. Clones were sequenced by immunoSEQ multiplex PCR, and TCRdb holds only the in-frame ones, with some missing. Of some 320,000 clones listed, roughly 85% are singletons. Individuals aged 18 to 89 years were recruited from 24 US areas. Someone with COVID-19 had been met by exposed participants within 2 weeks before study entry. The sequence derives from a woman aged 25 to 39 who had been exposed to COVID-19. The sequenced sample was PBMCs or T cells enriched from blood (not recorded which). This chain uses TRBV4-3 with TRBJ2-3, with a tentative D call TRBD2 (5 bases). The CDR3 protein is CASSQDEGPVNGNTQYF. The CDR3 DNA follows: TGCGCCAGCAGCCAAGATGAGGGTCCGGTAAACGGAAATACGCAGTATTTT.